Presented here are 16 T cell receptor gamma chains from one specimen sequenced in a study of Vδ1+ human thymocytes. Antigen specificity for these receptors is unknown. RNA was extracted from the cells and then reverse transcribed. Multiplex PCR used pooled V-gene forward primers and a constant-region reverse primer to amplify CDR3s. TCRdb fed the multiplex PCR reads into CATT to redo clone calling. This sample carries some 37,000 gamma-chain clones, 20% of them seen once, and the ten largest clones take 1.5% to 2%. Study-wide results and limits: Thymic TRG and TRD repertoires appeared highly polyclonal, with Gaussian CDR3 length distributions.

The specimen sequenced was Vdelta1+ gamma-delta thymocytes from the thymus. Subset: FACS-sorted CD3+ TCRalphabeta- TCRVdelta1+ TCRVdelta2- thymocytes. The receptors were sampled from a girl in the first two years of life who had congenital heart surgery.

The V gene is TRGV2, the J gene TRGJ1 or TRGJ2. Germline values: CDR1 EGSNGY, CDR2 YDSYNSKV. V lost 0 bases and J lost 12; bases outside the gene matches: 5. This CDR3 is 11 amino acids long. The CDR3 DNA sequence: TGTGCCACCTGGGACGGGAGTGGGAAACTCTTT. Protein product: CATWDGSGKLF.

Only a few counts were recorded for this clone. Other DNA sequences in the sample encode the same CDR3. The genes are TRGV3 and TRGJ1 or TRGJ2. V was pared by 1 base and J by 1 base, with 4 bases of the junction left unmatched. Germline assignment: CDR1 VTNTFY and CDR2 YDVSTARD (reference sequence). This CDR3 has 14 residues. The CDR3 loop reads CATWDSPNYYKKLF. For the CDR3, the DNA is TGTGCCACCTGGGACAGCCCAAATTATTATAAGAAACTCTTT.

V is TRGV8 and J is TRGJP1. Per germline, CDR1 VENAVY and CDR2 YDSYNSRV. Unmatched junction bases numbered 4, after V lost 5 bases and J lost 4 bases. This CDR3 is 13 amino acids long. The CDR3 is CATWALTGWFKIF. CDR3 sequence (DNA): TGTGCCACCTGGGCCCTCACTGGTTGGTTCAAGATATTT.

This clone was recorded a few times. The chain combines TRGV3 with TRGJ1 or TRGJ2. The CDR3 has 12 residues. Germline CDR1 reads VTNTFY; CDR2 reads YDVSTARD (reference sequence). J was trimmed by 4 bases and V by 4 bases; bases with no gene match: 4. The CDR3 protein is CATWEMYYKKLF. In DNA, the CDR3 is TGTGCCACCTGGGAGATGTATTATAAGAAACTCTTT.

Details on this clone: A much more abundant neighbour one base away suggests this may be a read error. Within the sample, other DNA sequences also encode this same CDR3. The chain couples TRGV9 to TRGJ1 or TRGJ2. V shed 4 bases, J shed 6 bases, and the junction held 3 bases outside the gene matches. Germline-derived CDR1 and CDR2 are GITISATS and ISYDGTV (reference sequence). CDR3 length equals 11 residues. The CDR3 nucleotides read TGTGCCTTGTGGGACGGTTATAAGAAACTCTTT. It specifies CALWDGYKKLF.

This clone was picked up a small number of times. The chain combines TRGV4 with TRGJ1 or TRGJ2. The CDR3 is 15 amino acids. V lost 0 bases to trimming and J lost 5 bases; unmatched junction nucleotides: 10. Germline V gene sequence: CDR1 EGSTGY, CDR2 YDSYTSSV. The CDR3 protein is CATWDGPFGHYKKLF. For the CDR3, the DNA is TGTGCCACCTGGGATGGGCCGTTCGGGCATTATAAGAAACTCTTT.

The sample holds a few counts of this clone. The chain joins TRGV8 to TRGJ1 or TRGJ2. CDR3 length: 14 amino acids. V lost 7 bases, J lost 1 base, and 10 bases stayed unmatched. Germline V CDR1 and CDR2: VENAVY, YDSYNSRV. The CDR3, as DNA: TGTGCCACCTGTTTTACTCTCAATTATTATAAGAAACTCTTT. It codes for CATCFTLNYYKKLF.

The chain recombines TRGV3 with TRGJ1 or TRGJ2. J lost 2 bases, V lost 1 base, and 8 bases had no gene match. The CDR3 is made up of 15 amino acids. CDR1 is VTNTFY and CDR2 is YDVSTARD in the germline V gene (reference sequence). The CDR3 sequence is CATWDSHSYYYKKLF. The CDR3 DNA sequence: TGTGCCACCTGGGACAGCCACTCTTATTATTATAAGAAACTCTTT.

This clone was picked up a small number of times. One end of the junction does not line up with germline, which may come from a read error. In the same sample, other DNA sequences code for this CDR3. The V and J genes are TRGV8 and TRGJ1 or TRGJ2. CDR1 is VENAVY, CDR2 YDSYNSRV, per germline. This CDR3 spans 12 amino acids. As DNA, the CDR3 is TGTGCCACCTGGGATAGGCATTATAAGAAGCTCTTT. Encoded protein: CATWDRHYKKLF.

This clone was detected a few times. The chain recombines TRGV2 with TRGJ1 or TRGJ2. After removal of 0 bases from V and 3 bases from J, the junction contained 8 bases not matched to a gene. CDR1 is EGSNGY, CDR2 YDSYNSKV, per germline. The CDR3 sequence is 15 residues long. The CDR3 is CATWDGSDRYYKKLF. CDR3 coding DNA: TGTGCCACCTGGGACGGGTCGGATCGTTATTATAAGAAACTCTTT.

This rearrangement joins TRGV9 to TRGJ1 or TRGJ2. CDR3 size: 14 residues. CDR1 is GITISATS, CDR2 ISYDGTV, per germline (reference sequence). Trimming at V came to 1 base and at J to 3 bases, leaving 6 bases not matched to a gene. The CDR3 region is CALWEVPRYYKKLF. The CDR3 bases are TGTGCCTTGTGGGAGGTCCCTCGTTATTATAAGAAACTCTTT.

A word on this clone: Additional DNA sequences in this sample encode the identical CDR3. The genes are TRGV2 and TRGJ1 or TRGJ2. V dropped 0 bases and J dropped 3; count of bases not matched to a gene: 5. Germline CDR1 is EGSNGY and CDR2 is YDSYNSKV. CDR3 length equals 14 residues. The CDR3 here is CATWDGPAYYKKLF. CDR3 DNA: TGTGCCACCTGGGACGGGCCTGCTTATTATAAGAAACTCTTT.

This clone was seen a few times. The chain couples TRGV3 to TRGJ1 or TRGJ2. Germline values: CDR1 VTNTFY, CDR2 YDVSTARD (reference sequence). V was clipped by 1 base and J by 7 bases; unmatched bases: 7. The CDR3 has 13 amino acids. In DNA, the CDR3 is TGTGCCACCTGGGACAGAAATAACTATAAGAAACTCTTT. This encodes CATWDRNNYKKLF.

This clone was observed a few times. A far larger clone is just one base off, so this is likely a read error. The genes are TRGV2 and TRGJ1 or TRGJ2. Germline lookup yields CDR1 EGSNGY and CDR2 YDSYNSKV. CDR3 length: 12 residues. The CDR3 here is CATWDGYCKKLF. The CDR3, as DNA: TGTGCCACCTGGGACGGTTATTGTAAGAAACTCTTT.

The genes are TRGV3 and TRGJ1 or TRGJ2. This CDR3 region has 13 residues. From germline, CDR1 is VTNTFY and CDR2 YDVSTARD (reference sequence). The V and J ends lost 0 bases and 7 bases, in that order; junction bases with no gene match: 6. CDR3 sequence reads: CATWDRFGYKKLF. The CDR3 nucleotides read TGTGCCACCTGGGACAGGTTCGGCTATAAGAAACTCTTT.

This clone has only a few counts. A much larger clone lies one base from this, so it may be a read error. Additional DNA sequences in this sample encode the identical CDR3. J is TRGJP2 and V is TRGV4. The CDR3 consists of 14 residues. Per the germline V gene, CDR1 is EGSTGY and CDR2 is YDSYTSSV. Trimming removed 0 bases from V and 4 bases from J; junction bases left unmatched: 2. The CDR3 loop reads CATWDGTSDWIKTF. DNA for the CDR3: TGTGCCACCTGGGATGGGACTAGTGATTGGATCAAGACGTTT.